These 5 T cell receptor beta chains were all obtained from the same sample, sequenced in a study of blood T cells in healthy people across ages. A second PCR of roughly 6 to 12 cycles used a sample-barcoded 5' primer and a J-beta primer mix. A single record per CDR3 protein comes from TCRdb applying MiXCR to the 5' RACE reads. The data show approximately 940,000 distinct CDR3 sequences, under 50% seen once. The sequenced material came from blood. Receptors originate from a man aged 25 to 40 in good health.

A few counts support this clonotype. The chain links TRBV9 to TRBJ2-1; D is ambiguous. The germline V gene encodes CDR1 SGDLS and CDR2 YYNGEE. Trimming cost V 4 bases and J 8 bases, with 13 bases left between them. The CDR3 runs 13 residues. CDR3 residues: CASSPRSGYEQFF. The CDR3 DNA sequence: TGTGCCAGCAGCCCTAGATCGGGCTATGAGCAGTTCTTC.

The rearrangement links TRBV24-1 to TRBJ2-4, with 7 positions matching TRBD1. The J call is in doubt because the DNA end fits TRBJ2-7 better. Per the germline V gene, CDR1 is KGHDR and CDR2 is SFDVKD. This CDR3 region has 14 residues. The CDR3 loop is CATSDGTEVYEQYF. The DNA of the CDR3 is TGTGCCACCAGTGATGGGACAGAGGTTTACGAGCAGTACTTC.

This clonotype has just one count. The chain has TRBV7-9 and TRBJ1-1, with D maybe TRBD1 (6 bases). Looked up from germline, CDR1 is SEHNR and CDR2 is FQNEAQ (reference sequence). V was trimmed by 7 bases and J by 3 bases, leaving 12 bases between them. The CDR3 runs 13 residues. For the CDR3, the DNA is TGTGCCAGCATCCCCAGGGGAGACACTGAAGCTTTCTTT. Residues: CASIPRGDTEAFF.

The chain has TRBV10-3 and TRBJ1-1; D is possibly TRBD1 (5 bases). Trimming left V 2 bases short and J 4 bases short, with 17 bases between. This CDR3 is built from 16 residues. Germline CDR1 reads ENHRY; CDR2 reads SYGVKD. The CDR3 protein is CAISEPPGVDRTEAFF. The CDR3 DNA reads as TGTGCCATCAGTGAGCCCCCGGGGGTTGACCGCACTGAAGCTTTCTTT.

V is TRBV6-5 and J is TRBJ2-1, with 9 bases identical to TRBD2. The closer fit of TRBJ2-7 to the DNA end suggests the J call may be wrong. Germline loops: CDR1 MNHEY, CDR2 SVGAGI. The CDR3 sequence is 16 residues long. This CDR3 reads CASSSGLASSYNEQYF. In DNA form, the CDR3 reads TGTGCCAGCAGTTCGGGACTAGCTAGCTCCTACAATGAGCAGTACTTC.